This TCR beta chain was observed in a study of cytomegalovirus exposure and HLA in healthy donors. Turning to the study itself: Early released data comprised 80 million or so unique TCRs from HLA-typed donors. Overall study findings and caveats: Presence/absence results assume similar sequencing depth per donor, which may not hold.

Looked up from germline, CDR1 is SGHAT and CDR2 is FQNNGV. CDR3 length equals 16 residues. V lost 4 bases to trimming and J lost 5 bases; unmatched junction nucleotides: 8. The PCR employed 60 Vbeta primers together with 13 Jbeta primers. TCRdb's table, derived via immunoSEQ multiplex PCR, lists solely in-frame clones and lacks some. The repertoire holds 75,000 to 95,000 clones, with nearly 80% as singletons. As to this clone: Its antigen is not identified.

V is TRBV11-2 and J is TRBJ2-1, with TRBD2 identical over 10 bases. The origin of this receptor is a middle-aged woman in good health and CMV-seropositive. The sequenced material came from PBMCs. CDR3 amino acids: CASSSLSGRQHNEQFF. In DNA, the CDR3 is TGTGCCAGCAGCTCACTTAGCGGGAGGCAACACAATGAGCAGTTCTTC.